A selection of T cell receptor beta chains follows, all from one sample in a study of vaccination effects on CD4 cells after COVID-19. What these receptors recognize is not known. Sequencing was performed with immunoSEQ multiplex PCR; in TCRdb, only in-frame clones are kept and a portion is missing. The data show about 43,000 clones, around 78% seen once. The material sequenced was CD4+ T cells from PBMCs cultured with SARS-CoV-2 spike peptides, taken before COVID-19 vaccination. Source of these receptors: a human donor who received a COVID-19 vaccine. Each CDR3 is given with its conserved first and last residue. Each record gives: V gene, clone size, CDR3 length, D gene, J gene, CDR3 DNA, CDR3 protein. The D gene is left open where the match is weak. Size tells how often a clone was seen (once, few, many) or the class of an expanded clone, and some rows leave it out.

>TRBV28|.|14|TRBD1|TRBJ1-1
TGTGCCAGCACCCCGGGACAGGGATACACTGAAGCTTTCTTT
CASTPGQGYTEAFF
>TRBV19|.|13|.|TRBJ2-6
TGTGCCAGTAGTTGGACAGGGGCCAACGTCCTGACTTTC
CASSWTGANVLTF
>TRBV24-1|.|15|.|TRBJ2-5
TGTGCCACCAGTGACACCCGGACCGTTCAAGAGACCCAGTACTTC
CATSDTRTVQETQYF
>TRBV5-1|.|15|.|TRBJ2-3
TGCGCCAGTAGTAGCGGATCCCTTAGCACAGATACGCAGTATTTT
CASSSGSLSTDTQYF
>TRBV30|.|13|.|TRBJ1-1
TGTGCCTGGAGGAGGATTAGGTACACTGAAGCTTTCTTT
CAWRRIRYTEAFF
>TRBV24-1|once|16|TRBD2|TRBJ2-3
TGTGCCACCAGTGATTGGGGGACTAGCGGCACAGATACGCAGTATTTT
CATSDWGTSGTDTQYF
>TRBV6-4|.|15|TRBD1|TRBJ2-1
TGTGCCAGCAGTGTCCGACAGGGGGGAAGCAATGAGCAGTTCTTC
CASSVRQGGSNEQFF
>TRBV29-1|.|15|TRBD1|TRBJ1-4
TGCAGCGCCTACGGGGAGACAGGGAGAAATGAAAAACTGTTTTTT
CSAYGETGRNEKLFF
>TRBV20-1|.|13|TRBD1|TRBJ2-5
TGCAGTGCTAGTAACAGGGGGAAGCAGACCCAGTACTTC
CSASNRGKQTQYF
>TRBV27|once|17|.|TRBJ2-2
TGTGCCAGCAAAAAAACAGGGAATAACGCACTGGGCGGGGAGCTGTTTTTT
CASKKTGNNALGGELFF
>TRBV6-5|.|13|.|TRBJ2-5
TGTGCCAGCAGTCGGGTATGGGGAGAGACCCAGTACTTC
CASSRVWGETQYF
>TRBV5-6|.|15|.|TRBJ1-5
TGTGCCAGCAGCGCCTCACCACAGGGTAATCAGCCCCAGCATTTT
CASSASPQGNQPQHF
>TRBV27|.|15|TRBD2|TRBJ2-1
TGTGCCAGCAACTTAGCGGGGGCCACCTACAATGAGCAGTTCTTC
CASNLAGATYNEQFF
>TRBV4-2|.|13|.|TRBJ2-3
TGTGCCAGCAGCCGGGACTTAACAGATACGCAGTATTTT
CASSRDLTDTQYF
>TRBV5-4|.|14|TRBD1|TRBJ2-5
TGTGCCAGCAGCTTCTCTACAGGGGGGGAGACCCAGTACTTC
CASSFSTGGETQYF
>TRBV28|.|14|.|TRBJ1-3
TGTGCCAGCAGTGTGATTAACTCTGGAAACACCATATATTTT
CASSVINSGNTIYF
>TRBV9|once|17|TRBD2|TRBJ2-6
TGTGCCAGCAGTGGAGGACTAGTAGGCTCTGGGGCCAACGTCCTGACTTTC
CASSGGLVGSGANVLTF
>TRBV9|.|15|.|TRBJ1-2
TGTGCCAGCAGCGTAGCGGAGGGACCCTCCTATGGCTACACCTTC
CASSVAEGPSYGYTF
>TRBV30|.|14|TRBD1|TRBJ1-1
TGTGCCTGGGGTGCACGGACAGGCTGGGTAACGGCTTTCTTT
CAWGARTGWVTAFF
>TRBV24-1|.|17|TRBD1|TRBJ1-5
TGTGCCACCTCTCAGGGGGGCGGCAACATTTTTGGTCAGCCCCAGCATTTT
CATSQGGGNIFGQPQHF
>TRBV10-3|.|14|.|TRBJ1-3
TGTGCCATCAGTGAAAGAGAGACTGGAAACACCATATATTTT
CAISERETGNTIYF
>TRBV30|.|16|.|TRBJ1-4
TGTGCCTGGAGTTCCCCTGGGCAGACAACTAATGAAAAACTGTTTTTT
CAWSSPGQTTNEKLFF
>TRBV7-7|.|14|.|TRBJ2-5
TGTGCCAGCAGCGCCGGCCCGGGGCGAGAGACCCAGTACTTC
CASSAGPGRETQYF
>TRBV11-1|.|16|.|TRBJ2-2
TGTGCCAGCAGGCTCGGAGGTGTAGGGAACACCGGGGAGCTGTTTTTT
CASRLGGVGNTGELFF
>TRBV3-1/TRBV3-2|few|15|TRBD1|TRBJ1-2
TGTGCCAGCAGCGACTCCGGGACAGGGGGCGTTGGCTACACCTTC
CASSDSGTGGVGYTF
>TRBV4-2|.|14|TRBD1|TRBJ1-2
TGTGCCAGCAGCCAAGATGCAGGGGGCTATGGCTACACCTTC
CASSQDAGGYGYTF
>TRBV30|.|16|TRBD1|TRBJ1-6
TGTGCCTGGAGGGGGACAGTCCATTCCTATAATTCACCCCTCCACTTT
CAWRGTVHSYNSPLHF
>TRBV3-1/TRBV3-2|.|15|TRBD2|TRBJ2-3
TGTGCCAGCAGCCACGGGACTAGCGGACCCGGTACGCAGTATTTT
CASSHGTSGPGTQYF
>TRBV4-1|.|14|.|TRBJ1-1
TGCGCCAGCAGCCAAGATCGGTCTGACACTGAAGCTTTCTTT
CASSQDRSDTEAFF
>TRBV2|.|14|.|TRBJ2-2
TGTGCCAGCTCCCCGACTACAAACACCGGGGAGCTGTTTTTT
CASSPTTNTGELFF